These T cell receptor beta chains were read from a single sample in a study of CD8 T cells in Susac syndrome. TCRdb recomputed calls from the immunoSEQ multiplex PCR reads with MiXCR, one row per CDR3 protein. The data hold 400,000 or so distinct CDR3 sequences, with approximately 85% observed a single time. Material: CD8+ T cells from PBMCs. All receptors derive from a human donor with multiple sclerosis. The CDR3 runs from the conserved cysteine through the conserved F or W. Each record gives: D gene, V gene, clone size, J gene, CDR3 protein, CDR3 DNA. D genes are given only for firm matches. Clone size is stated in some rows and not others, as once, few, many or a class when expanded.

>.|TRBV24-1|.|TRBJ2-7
CATSDGSSYEQYF
TGTGCCACCAGTGATGGCAGCTCCTACGAGCAGTACTTC
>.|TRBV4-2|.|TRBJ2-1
CASSQDRQAIYNEQFF
TGTGCCAGCAGCCAAGATCGACAGGCCATATACAATGAGCAGTTCTTC
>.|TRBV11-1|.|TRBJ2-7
CASADPPDHEQYF
TGTGCCAGCGCGGACCCTCCAGACCACGAGCAGTACTTC
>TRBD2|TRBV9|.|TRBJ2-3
CASSVGEGEGTDTQYF
TGTGCCAGCAGCGTAGGGGAGGGCGAGGGCACAGATACGCAGTATTTT
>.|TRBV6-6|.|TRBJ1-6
CVSWNGPGYPNSPLHF
TGTGTCAGCTGGAACGGGCCAGGGTACCCTAATTCACCCCTCCACTTT
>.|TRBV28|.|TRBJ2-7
CASSPTNNYEQYF
TGTGCCAGCAGTCCAACTAACAACTACGAGCAGTACTTC
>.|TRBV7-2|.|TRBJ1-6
CASSPDHGDSPLHF
TGTGCCAGCAGCCCGGACCATGGAGATTCACCCCTCCACTTT
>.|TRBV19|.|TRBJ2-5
CASSYGTLYQETQYF
TGTGCCAGTAGTTACGGAACCTTGTACCAAGAGACCCAGTACTTC
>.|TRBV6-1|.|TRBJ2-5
CASSLTLDLPGETQYF
TGTGCCAGCAGCCTAACTTTGGACCTGCCGGGGGAGACCCAGTACTTC
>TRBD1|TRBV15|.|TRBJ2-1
CATSNHLWTGGYNEQFF
TGTGCCACCAGCAACCATCTCTGGACAGGGGGCTACAATGAGCAGTTCTTC
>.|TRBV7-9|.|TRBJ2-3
CAAPQGPDTQYF
TGTGCCGCGCCCCAGGGGCCAGATACGCAGTATTTT
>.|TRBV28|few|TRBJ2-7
CASTGSSYEQYF
TGTGCCAGCACCGGGTCCTCCTACGAGCAGTACTTC
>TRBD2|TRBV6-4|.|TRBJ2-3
CASSALAGGLDTQYF
TGTGCCAGCAGCGCACTAGCGGGAGGTCTAGATACGCAGTATTTT
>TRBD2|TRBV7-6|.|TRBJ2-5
CASSLINEASGRLWETQYF
TGTGCCAGCAGCTTAATCAATGAGGCTAGCGGCAGGTTATGGGAGACCCAGTACTTC
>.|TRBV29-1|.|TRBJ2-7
CSVEGLGREYEQYF
TGCAGCGTTGAAGGGCTCGGGAGAGAGTACGAGCAGTACTTC
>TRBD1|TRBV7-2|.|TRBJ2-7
CASTLPGTAYEQYF
TGTGCCAGCACTCTCCCCGGGACAGCCTACGAGCAGTACTTC
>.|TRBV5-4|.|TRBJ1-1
CASSYQGEAFF
TGTGCCAGCAGCTACCAAGGGGAAGCTTTCTTT
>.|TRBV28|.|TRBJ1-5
CASSSPRTSAYQPQHF
TGTGCCAGCAGTTCGCCGAGGACCAGTGCTTATCAGCCCCAGCATTTT
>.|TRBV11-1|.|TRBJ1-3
CASSLEGTASGNTIYF
TGTGCCAGCAGCTTAGAGGGGACGGCCTCTGGAAACACCATATATTTT
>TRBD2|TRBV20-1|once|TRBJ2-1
CSARDGLAGLNEQFF
TGCAGTGCTAGAGATGGTCTAGCGGGACTGAATGAGCAGTTCTTC
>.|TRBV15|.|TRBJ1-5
CATSTNRDLGNQPQHF
TGTGCCACCAGTACCAACCGGGACCTAGGGAATCAGCCCCAGCATTTT
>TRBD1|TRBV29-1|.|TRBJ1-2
CSVHRGRDGYTF
TGCAGCGTTCACAGGGGGCGGGATGGCTACACCTTC
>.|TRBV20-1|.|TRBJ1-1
CSAREGWRTEAFF
TGCAGTGCTAGAGAGGGTTGGCGCACTGAAGCTTTCTTT
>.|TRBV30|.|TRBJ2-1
CAWSEMTAYNEQFF
TGTGCCTGGAGTGAAATGACGGCTTACAATGAGCAGTTCTTC